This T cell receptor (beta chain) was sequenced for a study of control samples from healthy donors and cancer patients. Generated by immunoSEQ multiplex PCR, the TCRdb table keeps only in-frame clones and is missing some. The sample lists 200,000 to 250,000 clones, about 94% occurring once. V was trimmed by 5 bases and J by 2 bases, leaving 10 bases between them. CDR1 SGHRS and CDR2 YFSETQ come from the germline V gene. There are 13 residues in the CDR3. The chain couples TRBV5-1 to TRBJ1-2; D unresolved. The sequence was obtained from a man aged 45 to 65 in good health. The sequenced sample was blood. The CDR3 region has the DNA TGCGCCAGCAGTGAGTCAATAAACTATGGCTACACCTTC. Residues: CASSESINYGYTF.